Each of the 15 T cell receptor beta chains below was sequenced from the same sample in a study of monozygotic twins with inflammatory bowel disease. TCRdb re-called the 5' RACE reads, yielding one record per CDR3 amino acid sequence without DNA. The sample table sets out about 350,000 distinct CDR3 sequences. The source material was blood. Source of these receptors: a human donor with ulcerative colitis or Crohn's disease, or a healthy co-twin of an affected twin (not recorded which).

This clonotype ranks as medium-sized in terms of frequency. Here the CDR3 reads CASSSQGGGFNQPQHF. This chain connects TRBV27 to TRBJ1-5; TCRdb's D gene call, TRBD1, goes unchecked for lack of DNA. Germline CDR1 MNHEY, CDR2 SMNVEV (reference sequence). The CDR3 consists of 16 residues.

This rearrangement joins TRBV28 to TRBJ2-3; the D call of TRBD2 rests on TCRdb alone, since no DNA is present to check it. The CDR3 sequence is 16 residues long. Per germline, CDR1 MDHEN and CDR2 SYDVKM. CDR3 sequence: CASSFGLAGETDTQYF.

This rearrangement joins TRBV5-1 to TRBJ1-1; the TCRdb call, TRBD1, lacks DNA for checking. Germline V CDR1 and CDR2: SGHRS, YFSETQ. The CDR3 contains 16 residues. CDR3 sequence: CGSSLTKGLPLERAFF.

CDR3 region: CASSVGLLGDTQYF. The J gene is TRBJ2-3, the V gene TRBV9. CDR1 and CDR2 from the germline V gene are SGDLS and YYNGEE. This CDR3 is built from 14 residues.

The V call is TRBV29-1, the J call TRBJ1-5; TCRdb's assignment of TRBD1 cannot be checked, as there is no DNA. The CDR3 extends over 15 amino acids. Per the germline V gene, CDR1 is SQVTM and CDR2 is ANQGSEA. The CDR3 region is CSVGAGGSGNQPQHF.

CDR3 amino acids: CASHRRVAGELFF. V is TRBV6-5 and J is TRBJ2-2; TCRdb's D call of TRBD1 is untestable without DNA. Germline V lookup: CDR1 MNHEY, CDR2 SVGAGI. The CDR3 is 13 amino acids.

V gene TRBV7-9 combines with J gene TRBJ1-6; without DNA, the TCRdb call of TRBD1 cannot be checked. Per the germline V gene, CDR1 is SEHNR and CDR2 is FQNEAQ (reference sequence). The CDR3 is 16 amino acids. The CDR3: CASSLEVSGLGSPLHF.

The rearrangement links TRBV25-1 to TRBJ1-6; TCRdb indicates TRBD1, and absent DNA this call remains unverified. The germline V gene encodes CDR1 MGHDK and CDR2 SYGVNS. The CDR3 contains 13 residues. The CDR3 sequence is CASSNEGHSPLHF.

The gene calls are TRBV5-6 and TRBJ2-2. CDR1 and CDR2 (germline): SGHDT, YYEEEE. The CDR3 is made up of 13 amino acids. The CDR3 loop reads CASSFMATGELFF.

The rearrangement uses TRBV7-2 and TRBJ2-1; the D gene TCRdb calls, TRBD1, cannot be checked with no DNA. CDR1 and CDR2 from the germline V gene are SGHTA and FQGNSA. The CDR3 is 15 residues long. The CDR3 loop is CASSSRQGAWSEQFF.

V is TRBV7-2 and J is TRBJ2-1. Per the germline V gene, CDR1 is SGHTA and CDR2 is FQGNSA. The CDR3 extends over 15 amino acids. The CDR3 sequence is CASSLESGSYNEQFF.

This chain uses TRBV4-1 with TRBJ1-6; TCRdb designates TRBD1, a call that cannot be tested without DNA. The CDR3 has 13 residues. Germline CDR1 MGHRA, CDR2 YSYEKL. The CDR3 is CATGDSVNSPLHF.

The genes are TRBV29-1 and TRBJ2-5; TCRdb's D call, TRBD1, is unchecked because there is no DNA. The CDR3 loop spans 16 amino acids. Germline V gene sequence: CDR1 SQVTM, CDR2 ANQGSEA. This CDR3 reads CSVVRQGGGVRETQYF.

The CDR3 sequence: CASSLGAANLNTEAFF. V and J are TRBV5-4 and TRBJ1-1. CDR3 length equals 16 residues. CDR1 SGHNT and CDR2 YYREEE come from the germline V gene (reference sequence).

The chain links TRBV7-9 to TRBJ2-7; as DNA is missing, the TRBD2 call by TCRdb cannot be tested. The CDR3 extends over 15 amino acids. Germline V gives CDR1 SEHNR, CDR2 FQNEAQ (reference sequence). CDR3 loop: CASSPLSGRDNEQYF.